This paragraph reports one T cell receptor (beta chain). The antigen remains undetermined. A much bigger clone sits one base away, suggesting this may be a read error. The data stem from a study of prognosis after radiotherapy for stage I lung cancer. Looked up from germline, CDR1 is ENHRY and CDR2 is SYGVKD. The CDR3 consists of 11 residues. The J segment lost 14 bases and the V segment lost 11 bases, leaving 9 bases of the junction unmatched. The study, taken as a whole, reports: Reduced unique TCR clone counts were recorded after stereotactic body radiation therapy, with a median of around 10,000 versus 6,900.

CDR3 of TCR beta was amplified from genomic DNA via a two-round multiplex PCR. Primers specific to each TRBV and TRBJ gene drove first-round PCR. TCRdb recomputed calls from the multiplex PCR reads with MiXCR, one row per CDR3 protein. The sample has under 20,000 distinct CDR3 sequences, about 40% seen once. Source: PBMCs, taken before or after stereotactic body radiation therapy (not recorded which). This sequence originates from a donor over 45 with non-small cell lung cancer. This chain uses TRBV10-3 with TRBJ2-6; the match to TRBD2 covers 7 bases. The CDR3 is CASGEGNLLTF. The CDR3 region has the DNA TGTGCCTCTGGGGAGGGGAACCTCCTGACTTTC.